The sequence of this T cell receptor beta chain was determined in a study of siplizumab effects on memory and regulatory T cells. Broader study findings: Unstimulated subset assignment was obtained for only a minor fraction of alloreactive clones. For siplizumab cultures, the suppressive function of their proliferating Tregs was not confirmed. Alloreactive sequences tracing back to unstimulated CD4+ memory cells were significantly reduced by siplizumab. The diversity of naive T cells seemed greater than that of memory cells, and their alloresponse contribution seemed major.

Trimming stripped 7 bases from V and 3 bases from J, with 13 bases between. The CDR3 sequence is 13 residues long. CDR1 ENHRY and CDR2 SYGVKD come from the germline V gene. As concerns this clone: The antigen remains unidentified.

TCRdb keeps only in-frame clones here, not all; method: immunoSEQ multiplex PCR. The sample has roughly 50,000 clones, about 97% seen once; the top ten hold 0.64%. Sequencing input: naive CD4+ T cells sorted from blood. The TCR sequence derives from a human donor in good health. The chain couples TRBV10-3 to TRBJ2-7; no reliable D call. The CDR3 sequence: CAITATENYEQYF. DNA for the CDR3: TGTGCCATCACCGCAACTGAGAACTACGAGCAGTACTTC.